This T cell receptor beta chain is from a study of early T cells in non-severe SARS-CoV-2 infection. The study's findings and limits: The VDJdb matching leaned toward anti-spike CD8 responses and overlooked private and CD4 specificities.

The germline CDR1 and CDR2 sequences are SGHRS and YFSETQ. Deletions cut 1 base from V and 6 bases from J, with 14 bases between. This CDR3 has 15 residues. Unique molecular identifiers were attached to individual cDNA molecules. TCRdb called the 5' RACE reads again in MiXCR, with one record for every CDR3 protein. The sample consists of around 50,000 distinct CDR3 sequences, 5.6% of them appearing once. This clonotype appeared many times. Its antigen is as yet unknown. The sequenced sample was whole blood. The source is an adult who was a healthcare worker with PCR-confirmed SARS-CoV-2 infection or an uninfected control (not recorded which). The chain joins TRBV5-1 to TRBJ2-1, with D possibly matching TRBD2 (6 bases). The CDR3: CASSLPGVKVNEQFF. The CDR3 region has the DNA TGCGCCAGCAGCTTGCCGGGAGTGAAAGTCAATGAGCAGTTCTTC.